The table lists the clone carrying this TCR beta chain with many counts. Antigen specificity is unknown. The authors produced TCR alpha and TCR beta cDNA libraries with sample barcodes and UMIs by 5'RACE using constant-segment primers. From the 5' RACE reads, TCRdb called clonotypes with MiXCR, one entry per CDR3 protein. The sample consists of 250,000 to 400,000 distinct CDR3 sequences, approximately 15% of them appearing once. Looked up from germline, CDR1 is MGHRA and CDR2 is YSYEKL. The CDR3 loop spans 17 amino acids. V shed 7 bases, J shed 5 bases, and the junction held 18 bases outside the gene matches. This record belongs to a study of T-cell memory formation after mild COVID-19. Study outcomes and limitations: CD4+ contracting clones were mainly CM and EM; CD8+ ones, EMRA. Prior to infection, memory already included some responding clones, suggesting cross-reactive memory joined.

What was sequenced was PBMCs or a T cell subset sorted from them (not recorded which). This rearrangement joins TRBV4-1 to TRBJ2-5, with 8 bases aligning to TRBD2. The receptor's source is a man between 18 and 35 years old who had mild COVID-19 (a few samples of this study predate the infection). Cell type and time point are not known. The CDR3 DNA reads TGCGCCAGCACCGCAGCCAACTCTCGGGGGGGCCGGGAGACCCAGTACTTC. Its protein product is CASTAANSRGGRETQYF.